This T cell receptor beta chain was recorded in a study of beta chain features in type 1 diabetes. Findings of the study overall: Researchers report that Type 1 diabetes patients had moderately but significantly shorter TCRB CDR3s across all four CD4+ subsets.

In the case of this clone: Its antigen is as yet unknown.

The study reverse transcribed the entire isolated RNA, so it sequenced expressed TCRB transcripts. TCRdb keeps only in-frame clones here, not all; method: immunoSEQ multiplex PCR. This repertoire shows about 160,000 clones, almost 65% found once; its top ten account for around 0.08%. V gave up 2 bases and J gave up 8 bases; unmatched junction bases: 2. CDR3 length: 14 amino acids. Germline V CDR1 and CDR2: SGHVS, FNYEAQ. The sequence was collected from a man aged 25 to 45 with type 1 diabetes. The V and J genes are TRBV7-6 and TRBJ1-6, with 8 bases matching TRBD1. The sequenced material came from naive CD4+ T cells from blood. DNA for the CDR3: TGTGCCAGCAGCTTACAGGGGGCGGATTCACCCCTCCACTTT. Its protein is CASSLQGADSPLHF.